This TCR beta chain was sequenced during a study of identical twins. The CDR3 loop spans 13 amino acids. V lost 0 bases and J 3 bases, leaving 9 bases between the germline ends. Looked up from germline, CDR1 is DFQATT and CDR2 is SNEGSKA (reference sequence). This clonotype was detected only a few times. MiXCR, run by TCRdb on the 5' RACE reads, gives a single entry per CDR3 protein. The sample records 300,000 to 350,000 distinct CDR3 sequences, roughly an eighth being singletons. The sample was also linked to a second study, of yellow fever vaccine responses in identical twins.

This chain joins TRBV20-1 and TRBJ2-7; no firm D call. This receptor was taken from a young woman in good health. Sequencing was carried out using CD8+ T cells sorted from blood. The CDR3 reads CSARDVRYYEQYF. The CDR3 DNA is TGCAGTGCTAGAGATGTCAGATACTACGAGCAGTACTTC.